Presented here are 9 T cell receptor beta chains from one specimen sequenced in a study of T cells expressing NK-cell markers. TCRdb re-called the 5' RACE reads and shows each CDR3 protein once, DNA omitted. The table lists 200,000 to 300,000 distinct CDR3 sequences. Sequencing was performed on blood T cells: a sorted CD56 or NKG2C T cell subset, CD4+ or CD8+ T cells, or bulk PBMC T cells (not recorded which). The source is a young man in good health.

This chain links TRBV6-5 with TRBJ2-6. The germline V gene has CDR1 MNHEY and CDR2 SVGAGI. The CDR3 length is 16 residues. CDR3 residues: CASSYSRVAGANVLTF.

The genes are TRBV15 and TRBJ1-4; there is no DNA to check the TCRdb D call of TRBD1. Germline values: CDR1 LNHNV, CDR2 YYDKDF (reference sequence). CDR3 length: 16 amino acids. CDR3 sequence: CATSRKRDRSVEKLFF. The entire variable domain, with the rest obtained from reference TRBV15 and TRBJ1-4, is as follows: DAMVIQNPRYQVTQFGKPVTLSCSQTLNHNVMYWYQQKSSQAPKLLFHYYDKDFNNEADTPDNFQSRRPNTSFCFLDIRSPGLGDTAMYLCATSRKRDRSVEKLFFGSGTQLSVL.

Here the CDR3 reads CASSLVWGHPGYEQYF. The genes are TRBV7-2 and TRBJ2-7; the D gene TCRdb calls, TRBD1, cannot be checked with no DNA. Germline V CDR1 and CDR2: SGHTA, FQGNSA. The CDR3 covers 16 residues.

The genes are TRBV29-1 and TRBJ2-2; TCRdb names TRBD2, which stays unverified in the absence of DNA. The CDR3 spans 14 residues. The germline CDR1 and CDR2 sequences are SQVTM and ANQGSEA. The CDR3 region is CSGGLAGEAGELFF.

This chain connects TRBV6-2 or TRBV6-3 to TRBJ2-2; no DNA is available, so the TRBD2 call from TCRdb remains unchecked. CDR1 is MNHEY, CDR2 SVGEGT, per germline. The CDR3 spans 16 residues. CDR3 region: CASGTLAGGPSGELFF.

The chain couples TRBV11-2 to TRBJ2-3; TCRdb proposes TRBD2, but this gene call is untestable without DNA. The CDR3 sequence is 17 residues long. Germline V gives CDR1 SGHAT, CDR2 FQNNGV. The chain's CDR3 is CASSLEGLAGVADTQYF.

The V and J genes are TRBV25-1 and TRBJ2-1; checking the TCRdb D call of TRBD2 is not possible without DNA. The CDR3 runs 17 residues. Germline V lookup: CDR1 MGHDK, CDR2 SYGVNS. CDR3 sequence reads: CASSELPPSGDYNEQFF.

This chain joins TRBV5-1 and TRBJ2-5; checking the TCRdb D call of TRBD1 is not possible without DNA. CDR1 and CDR2 (germline): SGHRS, YFSETQ. CDR3 size: 13 residues. This CDR3 reads CASSRQGEETQYF. Looking up the rest from reference TRBV5-1 and TRBJ2-5 gives the full variable domain: KAGVTQTPRYLIKTRGQQVTLSCSPISGHRSVSWYQQTPGQGLQFLFEYFSETQRNKGNFPGRFSGRQFSNSRSEMNVSTLELGDSALYLCASSRQGEETQYFGPGTRLLVL.

CDR3 residues: CASSQDGRVDEQYF. V gene TRBV4-2 combines with J gene TRBJ2-7; the TCRdb D gene call, TRBD2, has no DNA to confirm it. Per the germline V gene, CDR1 is LGHNA and CDR2 is YNFKEQ. This CDR3 has 14 residues.